This T cell receptor (beta chain) is drawn from a study of cytomegalovirus exposure and HLA in healthy donors. The wider study: Most genotyped donors, over 70% of some 400, had Caucasian-associated genetic ancestry.

V was clipped by 2 bases and J by 3 bases; unmatched bases: 7. The CDR3 runs to 15 residues. Germline CDR1 is SGDLS and CDR2 is YYNGEE. Vbeta (60) and Jbeta (13) primers were used in the PCR. How the authors handled the data: The count from a later analysis was some 80 million unique TCR beta chains, 9.5 million to 13 million of them shared. Measured with immunoSEQ multiplex PCR; TCRdb has only the in-frame clones, and not every one. For V, J and clone size, that table is used; D and trimming come from the DNA. The sample gives 100,000 to 150,000 clones, about 66% of which show up once; over 1.5% is in the top ten.

The chain couples TRBV9 to TRBJ2-7, with TRBD2 identical over 8 bases. The sequence derives from a man under 40 in good health and CMV-seropositive. What was sequenced was PBMCs. This CDR3 reads CASSVTSGLSYEQYF. CDR3 sequence (DNA): TGTGCCAGCAGCGTCACTAGCGGCCTTAGCTACGAGCAGTACTTC.